A selection of T cell receptor beta chains follows, all from one sample in a study of circulating CD8 cells and anti-PD-1 response in melanoma. TCRdb called the reads again in MiXCR, with one record for every CDR3 protein. The profile shows about 720 distinct CDR3 sequences, roughly 7.6% of them singletons. The sequencing here drew on CD8+ T cells from PBMCs, taken at baseline or after one month of anti-PD-1 therapy (not recorded which). The source of these receptors is a human donor with melanoma. CDR3s include the opening cysteine and the closing phenylalanine or tryptophan. D genes are given only for firm matches.

CDR3aa: CASSQSIQGRTGELFF
j_gene: TRBJ2-2
v_gene: TRBV16
d_gene: -

CDR3aa: CATSRLAGGSSEQFF
j_gene: TRBJ2-1
v_gene: TRBV15
d_gene: TRBD2

CDR3aa: CASSTRTGSYEQYF
j_gene: TRBJ2-7
v_gene: TRBV18
d_gene: -

CDR3aa: CASSTRESYNEQFF
j_gene: TRBJ2-1
v_gene: TRBV28
d_gene: -

CDR3aa: CASSQGLQEETQYF
j_gene: TRBJ2-5
v_gene: TRBV11-2
d_gene: -

CDR3aa: CASSLVERGGPDTQYF
j_gene: TRBJ2-3
v_gene: TRBV5-4
d_gene: TRBD2

CDR3aa: CASSPELAGLQETQYF
j_gene: TRBJ2-5
v_gene: TRBV28
d_gene: TRBD2

CDR3aa: CSGGLFPSYEQYF
j_gene: TRBJ2-7
v_gene: TRBV20-1
d_gene: -

CDR3aa: CASTDRPYEQYF
j_gene: TRBJ2-7
v_gene: TRBV11-3
d_gene: -

CDR3aa: CASSDQNEQFF
j_gene: TRBJ2-1
v_gene: TRBV7-3
d_gene: -

CDR3aa: CASSSKWETQYF
j_gene: TRBJ2-5
v_gene: TRBV5-6
d_gene: -

CDR3aa: CASSPRVGSALLAGDGIQYF
j_gene: TRBJ2-4
v_gene: TRBV25-1
d_gene: TRBD2

CDR3aa: CSASSPALPSNQPQHF
j_gene: TRBJ1-5
v_gene: TRBV20-1
d_gene: -

CDR3aa: CASSWTGYYNEQFF
j_gene: TRBJ2-1
v_gene: TRBV18
d_gene: -

CDR3aa: CASSEGGGPYNEQFF
j_gene: TRBJ2-1
v_gene: TRBV6-4
d_gene: -

CDR3aa: CASSLELAGGPGELFF
j_gene: TRBJ2-2
v_gene: TRBV5-4
d_gene: TRBD2

CDR3aa: CASSQGITGQNSYEQYF
j_gene: TRBJ2-7
v_gene: TRBV4-3
d_gene: -

CDR3aa: CASSEADEQFF
j_gene: TRBJ2-1
v_gene: TRBV25-1
d_gene: -

CDR3aa: CASRPTMLQGSPWRWEQFF
j_gene: TRBJ2-1
v_gene: TRBV28
d_gene: TRBD1

CDR3aa: CAITGTDSYEQYF
j_gene: TRBJ2-7
v_gene: TRBV2
d_gene: -

CDR3aa: CASSPRATTGELFF
j_gene: TRBJ2-2
v_gene: TRBV12-3/TRBV12-4
d_gene: -

CDR3aa: CSARDPRRGDTDTQYF
j_gene: TRBJ2-3
v_gene: TRBV20-1
d_gene: TRBD2

CDR3aa: CSAREPGLDYNEQFF
j_gene: TRBJ2-1
v_gene: TRBV20-1
d_gene: -

CDR3aa: CASSLGSYRNEQFF
j_gene: TRBJ2-1
v_gene: TRBV28
d_gene: -

CDR3aa: CSARGWTGLAGVETQYF
j_gene: TRBJ2-5
v_gene: TRBV20-1
d_gene: TRBD2

CDR3aa: CASSLVGEREGKYNEQFF
j_gene: TRBJ2-1
v_gene: TRBV7-2
d_gene: TRBD2

CDR3aa: CASSYAETAYEQYF
j_gene: TRBJ2-7
v_gene: TRBV6-2/TRBV6-3
d_gene: -

CDR3aa: CSATRLVLHGRSETQYF
j_gene: TRBJ2-5
v_gene: TRBV29-1
d_gene: -

CDR3aa: CASSLHTDRVAYEQYF
j_gene: TRBJ2-7
v_gene: TRBV27
d_gene: TRBD1

CDR3aa: CASSLVGSGELFF
j_gene: TRBJ2-2
v_gene: TRBV7-2
d_gene: -

CDR3aa: CASSDGGLADNNEQFF
j_gene: TRBJ2-1
v_gene: TRBV28
d_gene: TRBD2

CDR3aa: CASSQGALFGYTF
j_gene: TRBJ1-2
v_gene: TRBV27
d_gene: TRBD1

CDR3aa: CASSSQGQANEKLFF
j_gene: TRBJ1-4
v_gene: TRBV7-9
d_gene: TRBD1

CDR3aa: CASSQGGAPSYEQYF
j_gene: TRBJ2-7
v_gene: TRBV7-2
d_gene: -

CDR3aa: CASSILTTGNTEAFF
j_gene: TRBJ1-1
v_gene: TRBV19
d_gene: -

CDR3aa: CASSLGTVNTGELFF
j_gene: TRBJ2-2
v_gene: TRBV28
d_gene: TRBD1

CDR3aa: CSVEVVGRGQDQPQHF
j_gene: TRBJ1-5
v_gene: TRBV29-1
d_gene: TRBD1

CDR3aa: CASSQDMGVTQYF
j_gene: TRBJ2-4
v_gene: TRBV4-3
d_gene: -

CDR3aa: CASSVTGEITDTQYF
j_gene: TRBJ2-3
v_gene: TRBV9
d_gene: -

CDR3aa: CASSQGSPSTDTQYF
j_gene: TRBJ2-3
v_gene: TRBV4-1
d_gene: -

CDR3aa: CASGDSYEQYF
j_gene: TRBJ2-7
v_gene: TRBV25-1
d_gene: -

CDR3aa: CASSLGVGANEKLFF
j_gene: TRBJ1-4
v_gene: TRBV7-2
d_gene: -

CDR3aa: CASSLLAGAHEQYF
j_gene: TRBJ2-7
v_gene: TRBV5-6
d_gene: TRBD2

CDR3aa: CASSPQISIPETQYF
j_gene: TRBJ2-5
v_gene: TRBV28
d_gene: -

CDR3aa: CASSEGQQETQYF
j_gene: TRBJ2-5
v_gene: TRBV25-1
d_gene: -

CDR3aa: CASSDPSEATSDEQFF
j_gene: TRBJ2-1
v_gene: TRBV2
d_gene: -

CDR3aa: CASSHRGHGYQETQYF
j_gene: TRBJ2-5
v_gene: TRBV5-6
d_gene: TRBD1

CDR3aa: CASSFRLSSSYNEQFF
j_gene: TRBJ2-1
v_gene: TRBV28
d_gene: -

CDR3aa: CASSVELGGYNEQFF
j_gene: TRBJ2-1
v_gene: TRBV9
d_gene: -

CDR3aa: CSARIGLAGGWRAKNIQYF
j_gene: TRBJ2-4
v_gene: TRBV20-1
d_gene: TRBD2